This T cell receptor beta chain is from a study of blood T cell repertoires in COVID-19. Study-level information: Whether acute or convalescent, the COVID-19 samples came from the United States, Italy and Spain. Sources were T cells, B-cell-depleted T cells, or PBMCs; the material itself was cDNA or gDNA.

Per the original methods: Nucleated cell number was recorded as an estimate derived from reference gene primer amplification. Method: immunoSEQ multiplex PCR; TCRdb's copy keeps in-frame clones and lacks some. That table furnishes V, J and clone size, whereas the DNA furnished D and trimming. The repertoire has 120,000 or so clones, 69% of them found once; the top ten carry 2% to 2.5%. The J segment lost 5 bases and the V segment lost 0 bases, leaving 7 bases of the junction unmatched. The CDR3 is 15 residues long. Germline lookup yields CDR1 SGHNT and CDR2 YYREEE (reference sequence). This clone was detected ten times or more.

The source of this sequence is a woman in her 70s with acute or convalescent COVID-19. The chain carries TRBV5-4 and TRBJ2-7; TRBD1 aligns across 8 bases. Material: peripheral blood. The CDR3 sequence: CASSLGDRRLDEQYF. The CDR3 DNA reads as TGTGCCAGCAGCTTGGGGGACAGGCGTCTCGACGAGCAGTACTTC. Using reference TRBV5-4 and TRBJ2-7 for the parts outside the CDR3, the full variable domain is ETGVTQSPTHLIKTRGQQVTLRCSSQSGHNTVSWYQQALGQGPQFIFQYYREEENGRGNFPPRFSGLQFPNYSSELNVNALELDDSALYLCASSLGDRRLDEQYFGPGTRLTVT.